The sequence of this TCR beta chain was determined in a study of cytomegalovirus exposure and HLA in healthy donors. For this clone: Antigen: not known.

Germline V lookup: CDR1 SGHVS, CDR2 FQNEAQ. CDR3 length: 14 amino acids. V shed 2 bases and J shed 4 bases, with 11 bases lying between them. Findings and limits, study-wide: The study listed roughly 160 cytomegalovirus-associated TCR beta chains.

The PCR was carried out with 60 Vbeta primers and 13 Jbeta primers. Sequenced by immunoSEQ multiplex PCR; TCRdb stores in-frame clones only, minus some. The sample lists approximately 79,000 clones; under 80% were seen once. This receptor was taken from a male donor in good health and CMV-seropositive. Sequencing was carried out using PBMCs. The V and J genes are TRBV7-8 and TRBJ1-1, with D tentatively TRBD1 (6 bases). The CDR3 region is CASSLSGESTEAFF. The CDR3 nucleotides read TGTGCCAGCAGCTTATCAGGGGAGAGCACTGAAGCTTTCTTT.